The rows below give T cell receptor beta chains drawn from one sample of a study of T cells in Graves' hyperthyroidism and ophthalmopathy. Each CDR3 protein is one row after TCRdb ran MiXCR on the multiplex PCR reads. The data hold fewer than 500,000 distinct CDR3 sequences, with approximately 15% observed a single time. The sequenced material came from blood. The receptors originated from a young man with Graves' ophthalmopathy. The CDR3 runs from the conserved cysteine through the conserved F or W. The order of the fields is D gene, clone size, V gene, J gene, CDR3 DNA, CDR3 protein. A D gene is named only where the DNA matches it firmly. Clone size appears in some rows only: once, few, many, or a class for an expanded clone.

D gene: .; clone size: .; V gene: TRBV28; J gene: TRBJ1-2; CDR3 DNA: TGTGCCAACAGTTTATACACGGAAGAGGTTGACTATGGCTACACCTTC; CDR3 protein: CANSLYTEEVDYGYTF
D gene: .; clone size: many; V gene: TRBV12-5; J gene: TRBJ1-2; CDR3 DNA: TGTGCTAGTGGTTTGGGCTCCCTTTTGAGGGGCGACTATGGCTACACCTTC; CDR3 protein: CASGLGSLLRGDYGYTF
D gene: .; clone size: few; V gene: TRBV28; J gene: TRBJ2-1; CDR3 DNA: TGTGCCAGCAGTTTAGGCGGCGCTATGCCCAATGAGCAGTTCTTC; CDR3 protein: CASSLGGAMPNEQFF
D gene: .; clone size: .; V gene: TRBV28; J gene: TRBJ1-1; CDR3 DNA: TGTGCCAGCAGTACTCTTATTGAGAACACTGAAGCTTTCTTT; CDR3 protein: CASSTLIENTEAFF
D gene: .; clone size: many; V gene: TRBV11-2; J gene: TRBJ1-6; CDR3 DNA: TGTGCCAGCAGCTTAGATATTGGGGTGAGCTCCTATAATTCACCCCTCCACTTT; CDR3 protein: CASSLDIGVSSYNSPLHF
D gene: .; clone size: .; V gene: TRBV5-8; J gene: TRBJ1-1; CDR3 DNA: TGTGCCAGCAGCTTGAAGGACAGCCGTGAAGCTTTCTTT; CDR3 protein: CASSLKDSREAFF
D gene: TRBD1; clone size: .; V gene: TRBV19; J gene: TRBJ1-5; CDR3 DNA: TGTGCCAGTAGTCACAGGGGAGAAGGCAATCAGCCCCAGCATTTT; CDR3 protein: CASSHRGEGNQPQHF
D gene: .; clone size: many; V gene: TRBV3-1; J gene: TRBJ2-1; CDR3 DNA: TGTGCCAGCAGCCAGCAAGCCGGGACCTACAATGAGCAGTTCTTC; CDR3 protein: CASSQQAGTYNEQFF
D gene: .; clone size: many; V gene: TRBV30; J gene: TRBJ2-1; CDR3 DNA: TGTGCCTGGAGTGTACCCGGGGGCCCCTACAATGAGCAGTTCTTC; CDR3 protein: CAWSVPGGPYNEQFF
D gene: TRBD2; clone size: many; V gene: TRBV20-1; J gene: TRBJ2-1; CDR3 DNA: TGCAGTGCAACGACTAGCGGAAACTACAATGAGCAGTTCTTC; CDR3 protein: CSATTSGNYNEQFF
D gene: .; clone size: many; V gene: TRBV7-9; J gene: TRBJ2-7; CDR3 DNA: TGTGCCAGCAGCAATTGGAGAAGGGACGCCCACTGGTACGAGCAGTACTTC; CDR3 protein: CASSNWRRDAHWYEQYF
D gene: .; clone size: many; V gene: TRBV6-1; J gene: TRBJ1-2; CDR3 DNA: TGTGCCACCGGAGTCACTAACTATGGCTACACCTTC; CDR3 protein: CATGVTNYGYTF
D gene: TRBD1; clone size: many; V gene: TRBV3-1; J gene: TRBJ2-1; CDR3 DNA: TGTGCCAGCAGCCAGGCCGGGACAGGGTCCTACAATGAGCAGTTCTTC; CDR3 protein: CASSQAGTGSYNEQFF
D gene: .; clone size: .; V gene: TRBV10-2; J gene: TRBJ1-5; CDR3 DNA: TGCGCCAGCAGCCGGGAAGCCTTTGGGCAGCCCCAGCATTTT; CDR3 protein: CASSREAFGQPQHF
D gene: .; clone size: many; V gene: TRBV9; J gene: TRBJ2-7; CDR3 DNA: TGTGCCAGCAGCGTAGGGGAACGGGGTGGCGAGCAGTACTTC; CDR3 protein: CASSVGERGGEQYF
D gene: .; clone size: many; V gene: TRBV20-1; J gene: TRBJ1-1; CDR3 DNA: TGCAGTGCTAGATTTGGGGCGGGGGGCCAGGGGGCTTTCTTT; CDR3 protein: CSARFGAGGQGAFF
D gene: .; clone size: .; V gene: TRBV20-1; J gene: TRBJ2-7; CDR3 DNA: TGCAGTGCCCCCTTGCCCCTTTACGAGCAGTACTTC; CDR3 protein: CSAPLPLYEQYF
D gene: TRBD1; clone size: many; V gene: TRBV5-1; J gene: TRBJ2-3; CDR3 DNA: TGCGCCAGCACCCCCCGTACAGGGGAAACAGATACGCAGTATTTT; CDR3 protein: CASTPRTGETDTQYF
D gene: .; clone size: few; V gene: TRBV6-1; J gene: TRBJ1-6; CDR3 DNA: TGTGCCAGTTGCAGGGGTGGAGGGATAAATTCACCCCTCCACTTT; CDR3 protein: CASCRGGGINSPLHF
D gene: .; clone size: many; V gene: TRBV20-1; J gene: TRBJ2-1; CDR3 DNA: TGCAGTCCCCCCCGTAGATACAATGAGGAGCAGTTCTTC; CDR3 protein: CSPPRRYNEEQFF
D gene: TRBD2; clone size: many; V gene: TRBV12-3/TRBV12-4; J gene: TRBJ2-3; CDR3 DNA: TGTGCCAGCAGTTTCAGAGCGGGGGGGACTCACACAGATACGCAGTATTTT; CDR3 protein: CASSFRAGGTHTDTQYF
D gene: .; clone size: many; V gene: TRBV20-1; J gene: TRBJ2-5; CDR3 DNA: TGCAGTGCTAGAGGAATCCGGGAACCACAAGAGACCCAGTACTTC; CDR3 protein: CSARGIREPQETQYF
D gene: .; clone size: many; V gene: TRBV7-7; J gene: TRBJ2-7; CDR3 DNA: TGTGCTAGCAGCTCCGGCCCAGGACCCTCCTACGAGCAGTACTTC; CDR3 protein: CASSSGPGPSYEQYF
D gene: .; clone size: .; V gene: TRBV12-3/TRBV12-4; J gene: TRBJ1-1; CDR3 DNA: TGTGCCAGCAGACCGAACACTGAACCTTTCTTT; CDR3 protein: CASRPNTEPFF
D gene: .; clone size: many; V gene: TRBV18; J gene: TRBJ2-3; CDR3 DNA: TGTGCCAGCTCACGTTACAGACCTAGCACAGATACGCAGTATTTT; CDR3 protein: CASSRYRPSTDTQYF
D gene: TRBD1; clone size: many; V gene: TRBV20-1; J gene: TRBJ2-3; CDR3 DNA: TGCAGTGCCACAGGGGGTGCTGCAGATACGCAGTATTTT; CDR3 protein: CSATGGAADTQYF
D gene: .; clone size: .; V gene: TRBV10-3; J gene: TRBJ2-7; CDR3 DNA: TGTGCCATCAGTGAGTCTCAGACTGCCTCTCACGAGCAGTACTTC; CDR3 protein: CAISESQTASHEQYF
D gene: TRBD2; clone size: .; V gene: TRBV19; J gene: TRBJ2-1; CDR3 DNA: TGTGCCAGTAGGCCTTTAGCGGGTCTGGGCGGTGAGCAGTTCTTC; CDR3 protein: CASRPLAGLGGEQFF
D gene: .; clone size: .; V gene: TRBV20-1; J gene: TRBJ1-2; CDR3 DNA: TGCAGTGCTAGAGCTCAGGAGTATGGCTACACCTTC; CDR3 protein: CSARAQEYGYTF
D gene: TRBD1; clone size: many; V gene: TRBV5-1; J gene: TRBJ2-7; CDR3 DNA: TGCGCCAGCAGCTTCGAGACAGGGGCACCCTACGAGCAGTACTTC; CDR3 protein: CASSFETGAPYEQYF
D gene: .; clone size: few; V gene: TRBV28; J gene: TRBJ1-2; CDR3 DNA: TGTGCCAGCGCGCACTATGGCTACACCTTC; CDR3 protein: CASAHYGYTF
D gene: .; clone size: many; V gene: TRBV5-1; J gene: TRBJ1-1; CDR3 DNA: TGCGCCAGCAGCTTGGTGGCAGGTCACGAAGCTTTCTTT; CDR3 protein: CASSLVAGHEAFF
D gene: TRBD1; clone size: .; V gene: TRBV12-3/TRBV12-4; J gene: TRBJ1-4; CDR3 DNA: TGTGCCAGCAGTTTTCGACAGGGGAATGAAAAACTGTTTTTT; CDR3 protein: CASSFRQGNEKLFF
D gene: .; clone size: few; V gene: TRBV9; J gene: TRBJ2-7; CDR3 DNA: TGTGCCAGCAGCGTAGAATTGGGGGAGCAGTACTTC; CDR3 protein: CASSVELGEQYF
D gene: TRBD1; clone size: many; V gene: TRBV20-1; J gene: TRBJ1-1; CDR3 DNA: TGCAGTGCAGGGGGACAGGCGCATAGGAACACTGAAGCTTTCTTT; CDR3 protein: CSAGGQAHRNTEAFF
D gene: .; clone size: many; V gene: TRBV30; J gene: TRBJ1-5; CDR3 DNA: TGTGCCTGGAGTGTGGGAGTTGACCAGCCCCAGCATTTT; CDR3 protein: CAWSVGVDQPQHF
D gene: .; clone size: .; V gene: TRBV5-4; J gene: TRBJ2-5; CDR3 DNA: TGTGCCAGCAACTTGCAAGCCCAAGAGACCCAGTACTTC; CDR3 protein: CASNLQAQETQYF
D gene: .; clone size: many; V gene: TRBV7-3; J gene: TRBJ2-3; CDR3 DNA: TGTGCCAGTAATATGGCGGCTGGCGTGGATACGCAGTATTTT; CDR3 protein: CASNMAAGVDTQYF
D gene: .; clone size: many; V gene: TRBV30; J gene: TRBJ1-4; CDR3 DNA: TGTGCCTGGAGTTTTCTTAATGAAAAACTGTTTTTT; CDR3 protein: CAWSFLNEKLFF
D gene: .; clone size: many; V gene: TRBV10-3; J gene: TRBJ2-1; CDR3 DNA: TGTGCCGGGGCCCAGGGGACGGGTCCCTACAATGAGCAGTTCTTC; CDR3 protein: CAGAQGTGPYNEQFF
D gene: .; clone size: many; V gene: TRBV20-1; J gene: TRBJ1-3; CDR3 DNA: TGCAGTGCTAGGGTGGCCTCCTCTGGAAACACCATATATTTT; CDR3 protein: CSARVASSGNTIYF
D gene: .; clone size: many; V gene: TRBV20-1; J gene: TRBJ1-1; CDR3 DNA: TGCAGTGCTCTCGAAGGGGGGCGCGGGAACACTGAAGCTTTCTTT; CDR3 protein: CSALEGGRGNTEAFF
D gene: .; clone size: many; V gene: TRBV6-5; J gene: TRBJ2-5; CDR3 DNA: TGTGCCAGCAGTTACTCGACGGGACAAGAGACCCAGTACTTC; CDR3 protein: CASSYSTGQETQYF
D gene: .; clone size: .; V gene: TRBV4-1; J gene: TRBJ2-7; CDR3 DNA: TGCGCCAGCAGCCAAGATGACCAGGATCTCTACGAGCAGTACTTC; CDR3 protein: CASSQDDQDLYEQYF
D gene: .; clone size: .; V gene: TRBV25-1; J gene: TRBJ1-4; CDR3 DNA: TGTGCCAGCAGGGTTTCCGAAAAACTGTTTTTT; CDR3 protein: CASRVSEKLFF
D gene: .; clone size: many; V gene: TRBV5-6; J gene: TRBJ2-5; CDR3 DNA: TGTGCCAGCAGCACCGGACAGTACGAGACCCAGTACTTC; CDR3 protein: CASSTGQYETQYF
D gene: .; clone size: few; V gene: TRBV7-9; J gene: TRBJ2-5; CDR3 DNA: TGTGCCAGCAGCTTAGGTCTGGGGACCCAGTACTTC; CDR3 protein: CASSLGLGTQYF
D gene: .; clone size: many; V gene: TRBV27; J gene: TRBJ2-7; CDR3 DNA: TGTGCCAGCAGTCCCAGGCCGGGGAACCCCTTACATGTGCAGTACTTC; CDR3 protein: CASSPRPGNPLHVQYF
D gene: .; clone size: many; V gene: TRBV28; J gene: TRBJ2-3; CDR3 DNA: TGTGCCAGCGTGGGGACGGGACCCACAGATACGCAGTATTTT; CDR3 protein: CASVGTGPTDTQYF
D gene: .; clone size: many; V gene: TRBV6-1; J gene: TRBJ2-3; CDR3 DNA: TGTGCCAGCAGATCCAACAGGGCATCCCTCACAGATACGCAGTATTTT; CDR3 protein: CASRSNRASLTDTQYF
D gene: .; clone size: .; V gene: TRBV24-1; J gene: TRBJ2-3; CDR3 DNA: TGTGCCACCAGCCCCCTAGGAGCAGATACGCAGTATTTT; CDR3 protein: CATSPLGADTQYF
D gene: .; clone size: .; V gene: TRBV11-2; J gene: TRBJ2-5; CDR3 DNA: TGTGCCAGCAGTATTCCGGCGGGGCTGGGGACCCAGTACTTC; CDR3 protein: CASSIPAGLGTQYF
D gene: TRBD1; clone size: .; V gene: TRBV2; J gene: TRBJ1-1; CDR3 DNA: TGTGCCAGCAAAAAAGAGGGGGCGACGGACACTGAAGCTTTCTTT; CDR3 protein: CASKKEGATDTEAFF
D gene: TRBD2; clone size: many; V gene: TRBV28; J gene: TRBJ2-1; CDR3 DNA: TGTGCCAGCAGTCAAGCGGGGCGCTACAATGAGCAGTTCTTC; CDR3 protein: CASSQAGRYNEQFF
D gene: .; clone size: .; V gene: TRBV5-1; J gene: TRBJ2-6; CDR3 DNA: TGCGCCAGCAGCTTGGATGGAACCCCTGGGGCCAACGTCCTGACTTTC; CDR3 protein: CASSLDGTPGANVLTF